This TCR beta chain is from a study of CD8 T cells in ankylosing spondylitis. TCRdb called the 5' RACE reads again in MiXCR, with one record for every CDR3 protein. Of a few hundred thousand distinct CDR3 sequences listed, around 20% are singletons. This clonotype has ten or more counts. V dropped 2 bases and J dropped 7 bases, with 3 bases sitting between them. The CDR3 contains 11 residues. The germline gives CDR1 MNHEY, CDR2 SVGAGI. The source of this sequence is a female donor with ankylosing spondylitis or in good health (not recorded which). Sequencing used blood, either unsorted or a sorted T cell fraction (not recorded which). This chain links TRBV6-5 with TRBJ2-1, with D unresolved. The CDR3 nucleotides are TGTGCCAGCAGTTACGAGAATGAGCAGTTCTTC. It translates to CASSYENEQFF.